This TCR beta chain is drawn from a study of T cells generated in artificial thymic organoids (dated by TCRdb to about 2017). Looking at the study overall: The study compared TCR alpha and beta CDR3 repertoires of CD8 single positive T cells derived from in vitro artificial thymic organoids with the repertoires of thymic and peripheral blood naive CD8 T cells. The repertoire sequencing data shown were described as representative of three independent experiments.

Non-mobilized peripheral blood was collected from healthy adult donors. Primary CD8+ T cells were enriched with magnetic beads using the Miltenyi CD8+ T cell Isolation Kit. Before RNA extraction, naive CD8 T cells from blood were sorted by FACS as CD3+TCRalphabeta+CD8+CD45RO-CCR7+ cells. For each sample, total RNA was purified from around 40,000 to 200,000 sorted cells using the RNeasy Micro kit, and RNA quality was checked on an Agilent RNA 6000 Nano chip. CDR1 and CDR2, looked up from the germline V gene, are MNHEY and SVGEGT. The cysteine opens and the phenylalanine closes a CDR3 of 14 amino acids. Left in the record is the CDR3 DNA by itself, 42 bases read in frame from the first base. Trimming removed 4 bases from V and 0 bases from J, leaving 7 bases between the germline ends. In its sample, this clonotype was seen a few times. What this receptor recognizes is not known. Base qualities are not recorded, but no much larger clone differs from it by a single base.

Separate semi-nested PCR amplifications were run for the TCRalpha and TCRbeta libraries, using Advantage 2 and reverse primers located in the TRAC or TRBC constant regions. The amount of total RNA used for first-strand cDNA synthesis ranged from about 3 to 500 ng. The TCR cDNA libraries were generated by 5'-RACE using the SMARTer PCR cDNA Synthesis kit, with a poly-dT primer driving first-strand synthesis. Each semi-nested reverse primer in the constant region carried a 5-nucleotide sample-specific barcode, and the resulting products were cleaned up with the Zymo DNA Clean and Concentrator-5 kit. As many as ten barcoded samples were combined into a pool, ligated to Illumina adaptors, and sequenced on an Illumina MiSeq as 2 x 150 bp paired-end reads. Processing in the source paper ran as follows. After demultiplexing, reads were aligned using BLAT against a custom library built from IMGT containing every combination of human TRAV, TRAJ, TRBV, TRBD and TRBJ. The best BLAT hits were picked using pslCDnaFilter (-maxAligns=1, -ignoreIntrons), and custom Perl scripts were used to calculate clonotype frequencies. TCRdb's own reprocessing of the public reads used fastp at Q25 and MiXCR and kept productive beta chains. Identical CDR3 protein sequences are pooled into one entry, listed with their most common genes and DNA. The authors' filters were not applied to this entry. This sample is represented by around 3,400 distinct CDR3 sequences; around a third of them were singletons. The ten largest clones add up to more than 2% of the sample.

Broader findings and caveats from the paper: CD8 single positive T cells derived from organoids showed physiological TCR clonotype diversity comparable to the diversity seen in thymic and blood naive CD8 T cells.

This TCR was recovered from a human donor who gave cord blood stem cells for thymic organoid culture, a cardiac surgery patient who gave postnatal thymus, or a blood donor (not recorded which). The chain is made from TRBV6-2 or TRBV6-3 and TRBJ1-3, with the D gene not confidently named. Sequenced material: naive CD8+ T cells from blood. The sample's cell subset or site, from its label and the paper: CD3+TCRalphabeta+CD8SP T cells; for blood, CD45RO-CCR7+ naive CD8+ T cells. DNA sequence: TGTGCCAGCAGTTCCGACCTCTCTGGAAACACCATATATTTT. Its protein reads: CASSSDLSGNTIYF.